This TCR beta chain was found in a study of vaccination and CD4 T cells after COVID-19. Study results and limitations: When vaccine-specific clones from convalescent patients were examined, 304 of 307 were spike mono-reactive.

Noted time point: late sampling 161 to 241 days after vaccination in a few convalescent patients. TCRdb fed the PCR reads into MiXCR, producing one record per CDR3 protein. Altogether 25,000 to 35,000 distinct CDR3 sequences are present, 45% to 50% being singletons, with the ten largest covering about 6%. The table lists this clonotype with a few counts. Its specificity is unknown. Trimming left V 1 base short and J 2 bases short, with 9 bases between. This CDR3 region has 15 residues. From germline, CDR1 is ENHRY and CDR2 SYGVKD. This chain joins TRBV10-3 and TRBJ2-1; TRBD2 is a possible D gene (5 bases). The material sequenced was CD4+ T cells from blood, taken about 7 months after SARS-CoV-2 vaccination. This TCR was sampled from a human donor who had recovered from COVID-19. The CDR3 loop is CAISEFSGTYNEQFF. CDR3 sequence (DNA): TGTGCCATCAGTGAGTTCAGCGGAACCTACAATGAGCAGTTCTTC.